The 13 T cell receptor beta chains below all came from one sample that was sequenced in a study of identical twins. Via MiXCR, TCRdb re-called the 5' RACE reads, giving one row per CDR3 protein. The sample lists 1.5 million to 2 million distinct CDR3 sequences, less than 40% occurring once. Sequenced input: cord blood. Source of these receptors: a newborn girl in good health.

This clonotype was observed a few times. The chain combines TRBV10-3 with TRBJ2-6; D gene uncertain. Germline V lookup: CDR1 ENHRY, CDR2 SYGVKD. The germline V and J ends were trimmed by 0 bases and 0 bases, with 6 bases remaining between them. The CDR3 runs to 16 residues. The CDR3 coding sequence is TGTGCCATCAGTGAGTCCCGAGACTCTGGGGCCAACGTCCTGACTTTC. Its protein product is CAISESRDSGANVLTF.

The chain has TRBV5-1 and TRBJ2-5, with D perhaps TRBD2 (6 bases). CDR1 is SGHRS, CDR2 YFSETQ, per germline. The V gene lost 1 base and the J gene lost 3 bases, with 10 bases spanning the gap. The CDR3 totals 14 residues. The CDR3 here is CASSLRETKETQYF. In nucleotides, the CDR3 is TGCGCCAGCAGCTTGCGGGAGACAAAAGAGACCCAGTACTTC.

This clonotype was counted a few times. The J gene is TRBJ2-1, the V gene TRBV6-2 or TRBV6-3; 12 nucleotides match TRBD2. CDR1 and CDR2 from the germline V gene are MNHEY and SVGEGT. The CDR3 is 15 amino acids. V lost 2 bases and J lost 8; bases outside the gene matches: 4. CDR3 sequence reads: CASSYELAGGHEQFF. The CDR3 DNA is TGTGCCAGCAGTTACGAACTAGCGGGAGGCCATGAGCAGTTCTTC.

This clonotype was detected ten times or more. The chain uses TRBV10-3 and TRBJ2-7; D uncertain. This CDR3 is built from 12 residues. Trimming left V 5 bases short and J 2 bases short, with 7 bases between. Per germline, CDR1 ENHRY and CDR2 SYGVKD. CDR3 coding DNA: TGTGCCATCAGTTACGAGCCCTACGAGCAGTACTTC. This encodes CAISYEPYEQYF.

This clonotype was recorded a few times. V gene TRBV25-1 combines with J gene TRBJ1-6, with unresolved D. V gave up 1 base and J gave up 0 bases, with 4 bases separating them. Per germline, CDR1 MGHDK and CDR2 SYGVNS. CDR3 length: 15 amino acids. This CDR3 reads CASSEWGSYNSPLHF. DNA of the CDR3: TGTGCCAGCAGTGAATGGGGCTCCTATAATTCACCCCTCCACTTT. Looking up the rest from reference TRBV25-1 and TRBJ1-6 gives the full variable domain: EADIYQTPRYLVIGTGKKITLECSQTMGHDKMYWYQQDPGMELHLIHYSYGVNSTEKGDLSSESTVSRIRTEHFPLTLESARPSHTSQYLCASSEWGSYNSPLHFGNGTRLTVT.

This clonotype was found a few times. The chain joins TRBV20-1 to TRBJ2-5; D is unclear. CDR3 size: 14 residues. Germline V gives CDR1 DFQATT, CDR2 SNEGSKA (reference sequence). V gave up 0 bases and J gave up 2 bases, with 10 bases separating them. The CDR3 region is CSAREVAKQETQYF. DNA for the CDR3: TGCAGTGCTAGAGAGGTAGCCAAGCAAGAGACCCAGTACTTC.

This clonotype showed up just once. V usage is TRBV5-1 and J usage is TRBJ2-1, with TRBD2 matching 12 bases. This CDR3 has 16 amino acids. V shed 6 bases and J 0 bases; nucleotides not matched to a gene: 4. The V gene's germline CDR1 is SGHRS and CDR2 YFSETQ. CDR3 coding DNA: TGCGCCAGCACCATGACTAGCGGGAGCTCCTACAATGAGCAGTTCTTC. The encoded protein is CASTMTSGSSYNEQFF.

Only a few counts were recorded for this clonotype. V usage is TRBV12-3 or TRBV12-4 and J usage is TRBJ2-1; D unresolved. The end of the DNA aligns better with TRBJ2-7, so the J call may be wrong. CDR3 size: 12 residues. CDR3 sequence reads: CASSLAHNEQYF. CDR3 DNA sequence: TGTGCCAGCAGTTTAGCGCACAACGAGCAGTACTTC.

CDR3 amino acids: CASSLALGRLAGPPDTQYF. The CDR3 nucleotides are TGTGCCAGCAGCTTAGCCCTAGGACGACTAGCGGGACCACCAGATACGCAGTATTTT. The V gene is TRBV7-9, the J gene TRBJ2-3; 11 nucleotides line up with TRBD2. The CDR3 length is 19 residues. The V gene end was trimmed by 0 bases and the J gene end by 4 bases; junction bases not matched to a gene: 12. CDR1 and CDR2 (germline): SEHNR, FQNEAQ (reference sequence).

This rearrangement joins TRBV6-6 to TRBJ2-6, with unresolved D. This CDR3 has 15 amino acids. In germline, CDR1 is MNHNY, CDR2 SVGAGI (reference sequence). V was clipped by 0 bases and J by 3 bases, with 6 bases between them. CDR3 nucleotide sequence: TGTGCCAGCAGTTACTCAGGGTTTGGGGCCAACGTCCTGACTTTC. Protein sequence: CASSYSGFGANVLTF.

This chain's CDR3 is CASSPGLAVGSGELFF. In nucleotides, the CDR3 is TGCGCCAGCAGCCCGGGACTAGCGGTGGGGTCCGGGGAGCTGTTTTTT. The rearrangement joins TRBV5-1 to TRBJ2-2, with 11 nucleotides matching TRBD2. The germline V gene encodes CDR1 SGHRS and CDR2 YFSETQ. V gave up 4 bases and J gave up 6 bases; unmatched junction bases: 8. This CDR3 has 16 amino acids.

V and J are TRBV27 and TRBJ2-5, with D perhaps matching TRBD2 (5 bases). This CDR3 is 13 amino acids long. Per germline, CDR1 MNHEY and CDR2 SMNVEV (reference sequence). Trimming shortened V by 0 bases and J by 11 bases, and 13 bases separated the two germline ends. The CDR3 coding sequence is TGTGCCAGCAGTTTATCGGGAGCTCGCGTGCAGTACTTC. It translates to CASSLSGARVQYF.

The CDR3 loop reads CASSRTSGGIYEQYF. CDR3 nucleotide sequence: TGTGCCAGCAGCCGGACTAGCGGGGGAATCTACGAGCAGTACTTC. This rearrangement joins TRBV11-1 to TRBJ2-7; 13 bases fit TRBD2. CDR1 and CDR2 (germline): SGHAT, FQDESV (reference sequence). Losses at the gene ends were 5 bases for V and 3 bases for J; bases not matched to a gene: 4. The CDR3 has 15 residues.